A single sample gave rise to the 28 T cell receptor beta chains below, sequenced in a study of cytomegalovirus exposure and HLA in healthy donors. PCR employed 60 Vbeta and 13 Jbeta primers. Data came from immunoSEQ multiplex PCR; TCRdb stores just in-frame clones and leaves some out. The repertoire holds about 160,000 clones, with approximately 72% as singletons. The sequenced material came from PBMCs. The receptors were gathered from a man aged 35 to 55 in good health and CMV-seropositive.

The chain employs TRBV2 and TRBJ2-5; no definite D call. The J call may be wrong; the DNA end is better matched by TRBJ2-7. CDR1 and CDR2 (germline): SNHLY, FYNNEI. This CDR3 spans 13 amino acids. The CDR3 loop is CASSVEEPYEQYF. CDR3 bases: TGTGCCAGCAGTGTAGAGGAACCCTACGAGCAGTACTTC.

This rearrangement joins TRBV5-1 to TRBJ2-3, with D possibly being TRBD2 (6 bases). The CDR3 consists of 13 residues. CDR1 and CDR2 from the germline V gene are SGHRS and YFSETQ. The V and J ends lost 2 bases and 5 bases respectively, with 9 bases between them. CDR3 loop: CASSLVGGDTQYF. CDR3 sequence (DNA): TGCGCCAGCAGCTTAGTGGGAGGAGATACGCAGTATTTT.

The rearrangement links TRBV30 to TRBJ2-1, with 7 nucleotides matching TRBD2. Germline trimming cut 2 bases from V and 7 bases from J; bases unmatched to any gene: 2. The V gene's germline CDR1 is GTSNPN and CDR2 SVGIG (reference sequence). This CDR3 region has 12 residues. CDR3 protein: CAWSPRGNEQFF. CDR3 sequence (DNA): TGTGCCTGGAGTCCGCGGGGGAATGAGCAGTTCTTC.

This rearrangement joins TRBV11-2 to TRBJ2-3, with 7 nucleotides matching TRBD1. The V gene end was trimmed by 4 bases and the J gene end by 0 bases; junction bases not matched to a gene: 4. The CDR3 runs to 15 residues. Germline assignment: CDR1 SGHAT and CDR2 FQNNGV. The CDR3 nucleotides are TGTGCCAGCAGCTCGGGACAGACTAGCACAGATACGCAGTATTTT. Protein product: CASSSGQTSTDTQYF. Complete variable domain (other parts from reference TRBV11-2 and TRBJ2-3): EAGVAQSPRYKIIEKRQSVAFWCNPISGHATLYWYQQILGQGPKLLIQFQNNGVVDDSQLPKDRFSAERLKGVDSTLKIQPAKLEDSAVYLCASSSGQTSTDTQYFGPGTRLTVL.

DNA of the CDR3: TGTGCCAGCAGCTTAGACCCGGGTGAGACCCAGTACTTC. Translation gives CASSLDPGETQYF. This chain joins TRBV11-1 and TRBJ2-5; D gene ambiguous. This CDR3 has 13 residues. The V gene's germline CDR1 is SGHAT and CDR2 FQDESV (reference sequence). V shed 1 base and J shed 5 bases, with 8 bases lying between them.

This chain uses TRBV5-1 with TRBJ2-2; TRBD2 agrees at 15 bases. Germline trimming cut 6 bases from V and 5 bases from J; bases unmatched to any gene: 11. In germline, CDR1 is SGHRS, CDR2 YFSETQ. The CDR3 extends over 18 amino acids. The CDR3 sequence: CASTRTSGGAFDTGELFF. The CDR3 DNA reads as TGCGCCAGCACCAGGACTAGCGGGGGGGCCTTCGATACCGGGGAGCTGTTTTTT. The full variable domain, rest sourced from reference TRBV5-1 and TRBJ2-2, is KAGVTQTPRYLIKTRGQQVTLSCSPISGHRSVSWYQQTPGQGLQFLFEYFSETQRNKGNFPGRFSGRQFSNSRSEMNVSTLELGDSALYLCASTRTSGGAFDTGELFFGEGSRLTVL.

The CDR3 DNA reads TGTGCCAGCAGCTTAGGGGACAGGGGCAGCAATCAGCCCCAGCATTTT. Encoded protein: CASSLGDRGSNQPQHF. This chain uses TRBV7-8 with TRBJ1-5, with 10 bases fitting TRBD1. Germline V gives CDR1 SGHVS, CDR2 FQNEAQ. The CDR3 has 16 amino acids. The trim removed 1 base at V and 1 base at J, leaving 1 base unmatched.

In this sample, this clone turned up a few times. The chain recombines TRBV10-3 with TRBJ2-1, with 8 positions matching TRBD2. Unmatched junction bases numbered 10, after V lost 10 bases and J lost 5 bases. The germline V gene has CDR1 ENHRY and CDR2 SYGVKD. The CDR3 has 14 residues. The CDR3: CATYGGGPNNEQFF. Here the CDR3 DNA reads TGTGCCACCTACGGCGGGGGGCCGAACAATGAGCAGTTCTTC.

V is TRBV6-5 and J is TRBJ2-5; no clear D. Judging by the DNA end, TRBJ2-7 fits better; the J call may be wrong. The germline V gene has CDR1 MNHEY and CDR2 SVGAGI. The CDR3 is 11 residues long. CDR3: CASSYNYEQYF. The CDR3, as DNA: TGTGCCAGCAGTTATAACTACGAGCAGTACTTC.

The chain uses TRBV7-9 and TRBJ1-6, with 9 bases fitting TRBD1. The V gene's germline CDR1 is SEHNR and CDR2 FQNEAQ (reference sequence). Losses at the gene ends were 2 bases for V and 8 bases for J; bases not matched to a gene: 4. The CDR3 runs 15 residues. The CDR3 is CASSLPRDRDSPLHF. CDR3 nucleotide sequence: TGTGCCAGCAGCTTACCCCGGGACAGGGATTCACCCCTCCACTTT.

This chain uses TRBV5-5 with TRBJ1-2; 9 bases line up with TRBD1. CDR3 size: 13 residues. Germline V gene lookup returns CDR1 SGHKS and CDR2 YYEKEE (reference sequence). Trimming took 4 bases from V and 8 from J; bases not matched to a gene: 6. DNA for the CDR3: TGTGCCAGCAGCGGGGGACAGGGATTCGGCTACACCTTC. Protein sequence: CASSGGQGFGYTF.

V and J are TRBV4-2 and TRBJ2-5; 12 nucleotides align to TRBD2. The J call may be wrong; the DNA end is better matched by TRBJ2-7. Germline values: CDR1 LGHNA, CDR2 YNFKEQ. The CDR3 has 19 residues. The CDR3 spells CASSQEPSSSGGAAYEQYF. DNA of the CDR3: TGTGCCAGCAGCCAAGAACCAAGCTCTAGCGGGGGGGCGGCCTACGAGCAGTACTTC.

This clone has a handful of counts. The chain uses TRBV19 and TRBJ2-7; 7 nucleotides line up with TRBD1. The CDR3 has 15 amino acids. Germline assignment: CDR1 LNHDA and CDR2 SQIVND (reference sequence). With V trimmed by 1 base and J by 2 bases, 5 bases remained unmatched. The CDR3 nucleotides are TGTGCCAGTAGTATAGTCGCTACAGGGGCCTACGAGCAGTACTTC. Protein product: CASSIVATGAYEQYF.

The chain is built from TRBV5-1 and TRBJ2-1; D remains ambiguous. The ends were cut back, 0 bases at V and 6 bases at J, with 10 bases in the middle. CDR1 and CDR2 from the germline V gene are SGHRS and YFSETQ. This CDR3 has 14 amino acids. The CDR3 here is CASSLVSVGNEQFF. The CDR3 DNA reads TGCGCCAGCAGCTTGGTGTCAGTTGGCAATGAGCAGTTCTTC. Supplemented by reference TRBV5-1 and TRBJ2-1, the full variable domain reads KAGVTQTPRYLIKTRGQQVTLSCSPISGHRSVSWYQQTPGQGLQFLFEYFSETQRNKGNFPGRFSGRQFSNSRSEMNVSTLELGDSALYLCASSLVSVGNEQFFGPGTRLTVL.

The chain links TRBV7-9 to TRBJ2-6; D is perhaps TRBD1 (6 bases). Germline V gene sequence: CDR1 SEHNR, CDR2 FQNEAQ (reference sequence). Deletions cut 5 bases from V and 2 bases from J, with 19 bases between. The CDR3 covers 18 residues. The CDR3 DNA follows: TGTGCCAGCAGCCATGATACAGGGTTGGGCACTGGGGCCAACGTCCTGACTTTC. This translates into CASSHDTGLGTGANVLTF.

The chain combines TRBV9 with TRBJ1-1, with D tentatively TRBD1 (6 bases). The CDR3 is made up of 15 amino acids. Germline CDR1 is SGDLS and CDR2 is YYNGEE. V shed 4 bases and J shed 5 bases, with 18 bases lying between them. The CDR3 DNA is TGTGCCAGCAGCTCCCAGGGGTTTATCCTTACTGAAGCTTTCTTT. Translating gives CASSSQGFILTEAFF.

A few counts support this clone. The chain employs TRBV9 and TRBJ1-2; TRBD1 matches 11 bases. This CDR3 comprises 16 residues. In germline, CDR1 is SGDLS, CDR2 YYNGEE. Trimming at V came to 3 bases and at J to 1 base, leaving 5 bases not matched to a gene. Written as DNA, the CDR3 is TGTGCCAGCAGCGGTACCGGGACAGGGGGTAACTATGGCTACACCTTC. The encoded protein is CASSGTGTGGNYGYTF.

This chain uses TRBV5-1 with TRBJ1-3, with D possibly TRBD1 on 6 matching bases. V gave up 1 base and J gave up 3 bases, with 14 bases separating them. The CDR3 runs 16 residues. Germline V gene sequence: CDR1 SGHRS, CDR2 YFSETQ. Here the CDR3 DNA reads TGCGCCAGCAGCTTGTACGAGCAGGGGTATGGAAACACCATATATTTT. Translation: CASSLYEQGYGNTIYF.

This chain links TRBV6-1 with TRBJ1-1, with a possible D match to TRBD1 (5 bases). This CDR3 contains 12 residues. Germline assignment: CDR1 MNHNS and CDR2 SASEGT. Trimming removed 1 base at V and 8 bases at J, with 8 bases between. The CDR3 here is CASSEVTVEAFF. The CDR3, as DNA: TGTGCCAGCAGTGAAGTGACAGTCGAAGCTTTCTTT.

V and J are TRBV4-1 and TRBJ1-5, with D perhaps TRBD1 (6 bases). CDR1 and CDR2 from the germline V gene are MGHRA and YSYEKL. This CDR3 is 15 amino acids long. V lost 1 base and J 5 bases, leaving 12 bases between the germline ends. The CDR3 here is CASSQAGQLDQPQHF. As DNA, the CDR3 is TGCGCCAGCAGCCAAGCCGGACAGCTTGATCAGCCCCAGCATTTT.

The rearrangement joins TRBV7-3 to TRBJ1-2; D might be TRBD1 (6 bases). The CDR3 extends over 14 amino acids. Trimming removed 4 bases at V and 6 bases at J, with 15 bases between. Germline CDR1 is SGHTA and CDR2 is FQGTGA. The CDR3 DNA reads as TGTGCCAGCAGCTCGGGGACGGCAGGGGATGGCTACACCTTC. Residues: CASSSGTAGDGYTF.

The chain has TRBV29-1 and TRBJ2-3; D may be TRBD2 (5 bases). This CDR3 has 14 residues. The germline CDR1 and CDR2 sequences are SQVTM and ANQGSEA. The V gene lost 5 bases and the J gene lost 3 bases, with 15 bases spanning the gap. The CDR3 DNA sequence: TGCAGCGTTCTGGCCTCGGGGTCTACAGATACGCAGTATTTT. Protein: CSVLASGSTDTQYF.

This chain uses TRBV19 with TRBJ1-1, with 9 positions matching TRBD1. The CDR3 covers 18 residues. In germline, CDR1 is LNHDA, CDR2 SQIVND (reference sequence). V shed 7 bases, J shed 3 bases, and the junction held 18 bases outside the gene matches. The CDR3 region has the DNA TGTGCCAGTACCATGATTGGACAGGGGAGGCGAGGGGACACTGAAGCTTTCTTT. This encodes CASTMIGQGRRGDTEAFF. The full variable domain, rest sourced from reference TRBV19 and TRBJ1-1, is DGGITQSPKYLFRKEGQNVTLSCEQNLNHDAMYWYRQDPGQGLRLIYYSQIVNDFQKGDIAEGYSVSREKKESFPLTVTSAQKNPTAFYLCASTMIGQGRRGDTEAFFGQGTRLTVV.

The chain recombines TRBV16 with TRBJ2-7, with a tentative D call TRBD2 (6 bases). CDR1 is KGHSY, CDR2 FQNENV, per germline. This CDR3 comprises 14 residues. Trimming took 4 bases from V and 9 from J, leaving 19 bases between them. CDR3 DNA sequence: TGTGCCAGCAGCCTGATAACGGAGGGCGTGGGGCAGTACTTC. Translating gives CASSLITEGVGQYF.

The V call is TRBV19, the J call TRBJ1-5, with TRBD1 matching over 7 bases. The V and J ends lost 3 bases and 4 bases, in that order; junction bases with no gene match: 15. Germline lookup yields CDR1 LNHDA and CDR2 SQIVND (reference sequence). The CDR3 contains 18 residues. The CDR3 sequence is CASSILPGTEPFNQPQHF. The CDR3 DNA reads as TGTGCCAGTAGTATTCTCCCCGGGACAGAACCATTTAATCAGCCCCAGCATTTT.

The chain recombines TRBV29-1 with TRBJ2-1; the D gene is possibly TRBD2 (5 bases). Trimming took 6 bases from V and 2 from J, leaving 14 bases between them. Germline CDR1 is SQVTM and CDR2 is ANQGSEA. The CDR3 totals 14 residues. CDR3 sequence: CSVAPRGTYNEQFF. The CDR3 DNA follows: TGCAGCGTCGCCCCCCGGGGAACCTACAATGAGCAGTTCTTC.

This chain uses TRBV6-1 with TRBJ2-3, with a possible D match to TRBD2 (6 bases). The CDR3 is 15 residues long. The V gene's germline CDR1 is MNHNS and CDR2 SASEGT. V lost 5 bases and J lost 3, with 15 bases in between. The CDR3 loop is CASSWGAGRTDTQYF. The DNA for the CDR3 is TGTGCCAGCAGTTGGGGCGCGGGGCGAACAGATACGCAGTATTTT.

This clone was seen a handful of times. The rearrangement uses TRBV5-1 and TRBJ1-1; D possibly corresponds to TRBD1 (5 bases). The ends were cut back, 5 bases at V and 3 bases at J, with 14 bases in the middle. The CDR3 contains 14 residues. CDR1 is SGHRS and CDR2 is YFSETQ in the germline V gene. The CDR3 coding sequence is TGCGCCAGCAGGACCCCTGGGGCGCACACTGAAGCTTTCTTT. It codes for CASRTPGAHTEAFF.